The TCR beta chain under discussion was sequenced for a study of T cells after yellow fever vaccination. TCRdb ran MiXCR on the 5' RACE reads and lists one entry per CDR3 protein. The sample lists approximately 510,000 distinct CDR3 sequences; 20% to 25% were seen once. This CDR3 contains 13 residues. The junction had 10 bases not matched to a gene; V was cut back by 10 bases and J by 7 bases. The chain carries TRBV12-3 or TRBV12-4 and TRBJ2-3; 8 bases line up with TRBD2. This receptor was obtained from a man younger than 35 who received the YFV17D yellow fever vaccine. Sequenced material: PBMCs, taken more than 20 days after the first yellow fever vaccination. The CDR3 nucleotides read TGTGCCATCCAGCGGGGGAGCGACAATACGCAGTATTTT. It encodes CAIQRGSDNTQYF.